This T cell receptor beta chain originates from a study of T cells after yellow fever vaccination. V was shortened by 0 bases and J by 3 bases, with 11 bases between the two germline ends. Germline CDR1 reads LGHNA; CDR2 reads YSLEER. The CDR3 sequence is 15 residues long. TCRdb re-derived calls from the 5' RACE reads in MiXCR, one entry per CDR3 protein. The sample yields about 300,000 distinct CDR3 sequences, roughly 8.7% seen once. This material consisted of CD4+ T cells sorted from PBMCs, taken 5 days after the yellow fever booster vaccination. The gene calls are TRBV4-3 and TRBJ1-2, with unresolved D. The source of this sequence is a man between 18 and 35 years old who received the YFV17D yellow fever vaccine. The CDR3 here is CASSQDPLGYYGYTF. DNA of the CDR3: TGCGCCAGCAGCCAAGATCCCCTGGGATACTATGGCTACACCTTC.